The present TCR beta chain was sequenced within a study of blood T cells in healthy people across ages. Using a J-beta primer mix together with a sample-barcoded 5' primer, a second PCR was run for roughly 6 to 11 cycles. TCRdb analysed the 5' RACE reads with MiXCR anew, one entry per CDR3 protein. The sample holds 550,000 to 800,000 distinct CDR3 sequences, roughly 32% seen once. This clonotype was seen at least ten times. No antigen is known for it. Study results and limitations: Among T cells, TCR beta diversity per million cells dropped roughly linearly as age rose.

Germline V CDR1 and CDR2: SGHTA, FQGTGA. The CDR3 runs to 17 residues. The junction had 12 bases not matched to a gene; V was cut back by 5 bases and J by 2 bases. Each of the donors had ten milliliters of peripheral blood drawn into EDTA-treated Vacutainer tubes. Each sample yielded at least 6 million isolated PBMCs. This receptor was identified in a woman aged 80 or over in good health. The J gene is TRBJ2-1, the V gene TRBV7-3; TRBD1 agrees at 7 bases. The specimen was blood. The CDR3 DNA is TGTGCCAGCAGCCGTCGGCCGACAGGGTTGGCCTACAATGAGCAGTTCTTC. Its translation is CASSRRPTGLAYNEQFF.